A single sample gave rise to the 24 T cell receptor beta chains below, sequenced in a study of cytomegalovirus exposure and HLA in healthy donors. The PCR ran on 60 Vbeta and 13 Jbeta primers. Repertoires were generated with immunoSEQ multiplex PCR, while TCRdb's copy carries only in-frame clones and drops some. The sample contains approximately 140,000 clones, more than 75% of which appear only once. Sequencing was carried out using PBMCs. Receptors were obtained from a female donor in good health and CMV-seronegative.

This clone was seen more than once but under ten times. The chain recombines TRBV11-2 with TRBJ2-2, with a weak D call TRBD1 (5 bases). Germline V lookup: CDR1 SGHAT, CDR2 FQNNGV. V lost 4 bases, J lost 3 bases, and 9 bases lay in between. CDR3 size: 14 residues. The chain's CDR3 is CASSSGFYTGELFF. The CDR3 DNA reads TGTGCCAGCAGCTCAGGGTTTTACACCGGGGAGCTGTTTTTT.

This clone was observed a few times. The chain links TRBV19 to TRBJ1-4, with a possible D match to TRBD1 (6 bases). CDR3 length: 14 residues. V lost 6 bases to trimming and J lost 5 bases, with 13 bases between them. Germline CDR1 is LNHDA and CDR2 is SQIVND (reference sequence). The CDR3 region has the DNA TGTGCCAGTAGCGGAGGGGGGGCGAATGAAAAACTGTTTTTT. Translating gives CASSGGGANEKLFF.

This CDR3 reads CASSLIDGVNEQFF. The CDR3 bases are TGCGCCAGCAGCTTGATCGACGGGGTAAATGAGCAGTTCTTC. The chain has TRBV5-1 and TRBJ2-1, with a tentative D call TRBD2 (5 bases). Trimming took off 1 base at V and 7 bases at J, with 12 bases between the two ends. Germline CDR1 SGHRS, CDR2 YFSETQ. The CDR3 has 14 amino acids.

This clone was counted only a few times. This sequence joins TRBV5-6 and TRBJ1-1; 7 bases map to TRBD1. The CDR3 extends over 13 amino acids. Germline trimming cut 2 bases from V and 6 bases from J; bases unmatched to any gene: 4. Germline V lookup: CDR1 SGHDT, CDR2 YYEEEE. The CDR3, as DNA: TGTGCCAGCAGCTTCGGGGGACAGTCTGAAGCTTTCTTT. It is translated as CASSFGGQSEAFF.

The chain uses TRBV5-1 and TRBJ1-1; 10 bases match TRBD1. The V gene end was trimmed by 4 bases and the J gene end by 0 bases; junction bases not matched to a gene: 9. Germline assignment: CDR1 SGHRS and CDR2 YFSETQ. This CDR3 has 17 amino acids. The DNA of the CDR3 is TGCGCCAGCAGCCGCCCCGGGACAGGGGCCATGAACACTGAAGCTTTCTTT. The encoded protein is CASSRPGTGAMNTEAFF.

Here the CDR3 reads CASSFFNYGYTF. CDR3 in DNA: TGTGCCAGCAGCTTTTTTAACTATGGCTACACCTTC. The chain recombines TRBV27 with TRBJ1-2; D gene uncertain. Trimming removed 6 bases at V and 1 base at J, with 6 bases between. Germline lookup yields CDR1 MNHEY and CDR2 SMNVEV (reference sequence). This CDR3 region has 12 residues.

The chain is built from TRBV27 and TRBJ2-7; D might be TRBD1 (5 bases). From germline, CDR1 is MNHEY and CDR2 SMNVEV (reference sequence). This CDR3 comprises 18 residues. V shed 5 bases and J shed 2 bases, with 25 bases lying between them. The CDR3 spells CASSHIAPNRPYTYEQYF. The DNA for the CDR3 is TGTGCCAGCAGTCACATAGCCCCTAACAGGCCTTACACCTACGAGCAGTACTTC.

This sequence joins TRBV12-5 and TRBJ1-6; the match to TRBD1 covers 8 bases. Germline assignment: CDR1 LGHNT and CDR2 FRNRAP. J gave up 7 bases and V 5 bases, and 4 bases lay outside the gene matches. CDR3 length: 14 residues. As DNA, the CDR3 is TGTGCTAGTGGTCCGGACAGGGACAATTCACCCCTCCACTTT. Encoded protein: CASGPDRDNSPLHF.

The chain carries TRBV6-5 and TRBJ2-1, with a weak D call TRBD1 (5 bases). V was cut by 7 bases and J by 6 bases, with 10 bases left in between. CDR1 MNHEY and CDR2 SVGAGI come from the germline V gene. The CDR3 spans 12 residues. The CDR3 is CASTDKSNEQFF. In DNA form, the CDR3 reads TGTGCCAGCACGGACAAATCCAATGAGCAGTTCTTC.

V usage is TRBV29-1 and J usage is TRBJ2-1, with D possibly TRBD1 on 6 matching bases. Germline V gene data show CDR1 as SQVTM and CDR2 as ANQGSEA. CDR3 size: 14 residues. V was clipped by 4 bases and J by 3 bases, with 13 bases between them. CDR3 DNA sequence: TGCAGCGTTGTATTGAGGGGGAGCTACAATGAGCAGTTCTTC. As protein: CSVVLRGSYNEQFF.

The J gene is TRBJ1-2, the V gene TRBV28; tentative D call: TRBD1 (6 bases). Germline V lookup: CDR1 MDHEN, CDR2 SYDVKM. This CDR3 has 14 residues. Trimming removed 5 bases from V and 8 bases from J, with 18 bases in between. As DNA, the CDR3 is TGTGCCAGCAGTCCTCTGGGGTACAGGGACGGCTACACCTTC. Protein product: CASSPLGYRDGYTF.

Here the CDR3 DNA reads TGTGCCAGCAGTTACACCTACAGGGCTCCCTACGAGCAGTACTTC. Its translation is CASSYTYRAPYEQYF. The chain recombines TRBV6-6 with TRBJ2-7, with a weak D call TRBD1 (6 bases). The germline V gene encodes CDR1 MNHNY and CDR2 SVGAGI (reference sequence). The CDR3 extends over 15 amino acids. Trimming removed 2 bases at V and 2 bases at J, with 13 bases between.

The rearrangement uses TRBV13 and TRBJ2-7, with 14 bases that match TRBD2. Germline loops: CDR1 PRHDT, CDR2 FYEKMQ (reference sequence). This CDR3 is 15 amino acids long. J was trimmed by 6 bases and V by 5 bases; bases with no gene match: 6. The CDR3 loop reads CASSPGLAGGSEQYF. In DNA, the CDR3 is TGTGCCAGCAGCCCCGGACTAGCGGGAGGATCCGAGCAGTACTTC. The full variable domain, its missing parts supplied by reference TRBV13 and TRBJ2-7, is AAGVIQSPRHLIKEKRETATLKCYPIPRHDTVYWYQQGPGQDPQFLISFYEKMQSDKGSIPDRFSAQQFSDYHSELNMSSLELGDSALYFCASSPGLAGGSEQYFGPGTRLTVT.

This chain uses TRBV7-9 with TRBJ1-1; 9 bases align to TRBD1. V shed 3 bases, J shed 1 base, and the junction held 3 bases outside the gene matches. Germline CDR1 reads SEHNR; CDR2 reads FQNEAQ (reference sequence). The CDR3 is made up of 15 amino acids. CDR3 DNA: TGTGCCAGCAGCTTTCCGGGACAGGGGAACACTGAAGCTTTCTTT. Its protein product is CASSFPGQGNTEAFF.

The rearrangement links TRBV5-4 to TRBJ1-2; a weak D match, TRBD1 (5 bases). This CDR3 spans 15 amino acids. Germline CDR1 SGHNT, CDR2 YYREEE (reference sequence). Trimming took off 5 bases at V and 6 bases at J, with 20 bases between the two ends. Here the CDR3 DNA reads TGTGCCAGCAGTCTCGCCGGGACGCGGGGAGATGGCTACACCTTC. It is translated as CASSLAGTRGDGYTF. The complete variable domain, with remaining parts taken from reference TRBV5-4 and TRBJ1-2, reads ETGVTQSPTHLIKTRGQQVTLRCSSQSGHNTVSWYQQALGQGPQFIFQYYREEENGRGNFPPRFSGLQFPNYSSELNVNALELDDSALYLCASSLAGTRGDGYTFGSGTRLTVV.

The chain employs TRBV27 and TRBJ1-1, with 8 nucleotides matching TRBD1. Trimming removed 11 bases from V and 0 bases from J; junction bases left unmatched: 2. The V gene's germline CDR1 is MNHEY and CDR2 SMNVEV (reference sequence). The CDR3 has 12 residues. This CDR3 is CAGQGLNTEAFF. CDR3 nucleotides: TGTGCCGGACAGGGCCTGAACACTGAAGCTTTCTTT.

The rearrangement uses TRBV6-5 and TRBJ2-3; 11 bases match TRBD2. The CDR3 runs to 14 residues. Germline V lookup: CDR1 MNHEY, CDR2 SVGAGI. J lost 1 base, V lost 6 bases, and 0 bases had no gene match. The CDR3 protein is CASRLAGGTDTQYF. The CDR3 coding sequence is TGTGCCAGCAGACTAGCGGGGGGCACAGATACGCAGTATTTT.

V gene TRBV7-8 combines with J gene TRBJ2-7, with no clear D. CDR3 size: 12 residues. Germline values: CDR1 SGHVS, CDR2 FQNEAQ. V was clipped by 4 bases and J by 0 bases, with 4 bases between them. CDR3 bases: TGTGCCAGCAGCTCCAGCTCCTACGAGCAGTACTTC. This codes for CASSSSSYEQYF.

This clone was seen repeatedly, ten times or more. The genes are TRBV10-3 and TRBJ2-7; 9 positions agree with TRBD2. CDR1 and CDR2 from the germline V gene are ENHRY and SYGVKD. Germline trimming cut 7 bases from V and 0 bases from J; bases unmatched to any gene: 4. The CDR3 covers 14 residues. This chain's CDR3 is CAIKPGLASYEQYF. Written as DNA, the CDR3 is TGTGCCATCAAACCGGGACTAGCCTCCTACGAGCAGTACTTC.

The V gene is TRBV5-1, the J gene TRBJ2-1; 8 bases agree with TRBD2. Per germline, CDR1 SGHRS and CDR2 YFSETQ. Trimming removed 3 bases from V and 3 bases from J; junction bases left unmatched: 17. The CDR3 extends over 19 amino acids. CDR3 in DNA: TGCGCCAGCAGCTGGGGGGAGGGGAGCGGGAGCCCTGACTACAATGAGCAGTTCTTC. It specifies CASSWGEGSGSPDYNEQFF.

The rearrangement links TRBV2 to TRBJ2-1; 9 positions match TRBD1. The CDR3 has 18 amino acids. With V trimmed by 9 bases and J by 7 bases, 22 bases remained unmatched. Germline CDR1 reads SNHLY; CDR2 reads FYNNEI. The CDR3 spells CASQPRSTGTGSGNEQFF. CDR3 nucleotides: TGTGCCAGTCAACCCCGGTCTACGGGGACAGGGTCAGGTAATGAGCAGTTCTTC.

CDR3 region: CASSPPQPRGLHF. Written as DNA, the CDR3 is TGTGCCAGCAGCCCCCCCCAGCCCCGGGGCCTCCACTTT. V gene TRBV28 combines with J gene TRBJ1-6; D ambiguous. The germline V and J ends were trimmed by 6 bases and 15 bases, with 18 bases remaining between them. Germline assignment: CDR1 MDHEN and CDR2 SYDVKM. The CDR3 has 13 residues. The full variable domain, completed using reference TRBV28 and TRBJ1-6, is DVKVTQSSRYLVKRTGEKVFLECVQDMDHENMFWYRQDPGLGLRLIYFSYDVKMKEKGDIPEGYSVSREKKERFSLILESASTNQTSMYLCASSPPQPRGLHFGNGTRLTVT.

This sequence joins TRBV9 and TRBJ2-7; no reliable D call. The CDR3 is 15 amino acids. Deletions cut 7 bases from V and 5 bases from J, with 22 bases between. Germline assignment: CDR1 SGDLS and CDR2 YYNGEE. This CDR3 is CASSLVPGFLHEQYF. For the CDR3, the DNA is TGTGCCAGCTCCTTGGTCCCAGGCTTTTTACACGAGCAGTACTTC.

The rearrangement links TRBV5-4 to TRBJ2-7, with 8 bases lining up with TRBD2. The ends lost 0 bases at V and 2 bases at J; junction bases unmatched: 7. Germline values: CDR1 SGHNT, CDR2 YYREEE (reference sequence). The CDR3 loop spans 16 amino acids. As DNA, the CDR3 is TGTGCCAGCAGCTTGGCTTATAGCGGGAATACCTACGAGCAGTACTTC. This encodes CASSLAYSGNTYEQYF.